This T cell receptor (beta chain) appears in the sequencing data of a study of blood T cell repertoires in COVID-19. Study in general: The analysed material was cDNA or gDNA that came from T cells, B-cell-depleted T cells, or PBMCs.

The CDR3 runs 15 residues. The germline V gene has CDR1 LGHNA and CDR2 YNFKEQ. V gave up 4 bases and J gave up 4 bases, with 14 bases separating them. The protocol was immunoSEQ multiplex PCR, while the TCRdb copy is restricted to in-frame clones and leaves out a portion. Among about 130,000 clones listed, around four fifths were seen once. The rearrangement uses TRBV4-2 and TRBJ1-5; D possibly corresponds to TRBD1 (6 bases). The sequencing sample was made of peripheral blood. The receptor was isolated from a man aged 40-49 years with active or convalescent COVID-19. This CDR3 is CASSPFLDSNQPQHF. The CDR3 nucleotides are TGTGCCAGCAGCCCATTCCTGGACAGTAATCAGCCCCAGCATTTT.